The count of the clone carrying this T cell receptor beta chain is one. The antigen remains unidentified. This sample was taken from a study of cytomegalovirus exposure and HLA in healthy donors. The study, taken as a whole, reports: In most subjects, TCR beta sequences reportedly gave accurate predictions of HLA-A and HLA-B alleles. CMV serostatus was the sole immune exposure information available. More clonal expansion characterized HLA-associated TCR beta chains than equally common others in a later analysis.

The germline V gene has CDR1 SQVTM and CDR2 ANQGSEA. The CDR3 has 14 residues. The V gene end was trimmed by 7 bases and the J gene end by 5 bases; junction bases not matched to a gene: 8. With 60 Vbeta and 13 Jbeta primers, the PCR was carried out. TCRdb keeps only in-frame clones here, not all; method: immunoSEQ multiplex PCR. The sample lists about 150,000 clones, approximately 71% occurring once. The chain joins TRBV29-1 to TRBJ2-1; 10 bases map to TRBD1. The sample consisted of PBMCs. This receptor was obtained from a man between 25 and 39 years old in good health and CMV-seropositive. CDR3 residues: CSGGGTGANNEQFF. Written as DNA, the CDR3 is TGCAGCGGGGGCGGGACAGGGGCTAACAATGAGCAGTTCTTC.